These T cell receptor beta chains were read from a single sample in a study of identical twins' blood T cells. TCRdb ran MiXCR on the 5' RACE reads and lists one entry per CDR3 protein. There are hundreds of thousands of distinct CDR3 sequences in the sample; about 28% occur only once, and about 6% lies in the top ten. Sequencing was done on a sample of PBMCs. The origin of the receptors is a woman aged 18 to 55 in good health. CDR3s include the opening cysteine and the closing phenylalanine or tryptophan. Each record gives: clone size, J gene, D gene, V gene, CDR3 DNA, CDR3 protein. A D gene is named only where the DNA matches it firmly. Expanded clones get a size class; other rows say once, few or many, or leave the size out.

clone_size: few; j_call: TRBJ1-3; d_call: -; v_call: TRBV7-9; cdr3_nt: TGTGCCAGCAGCTTACATTCGGGATTCGAGGGAAACACCATATATTTT; cdr3_aa: CASSLHSGFEGNTIYF
clone_size: -; j_call: TRBJ2-2; d_call: -; v_call: TRBV25-1; cdr3_nt: TGTGCCAGCAGTGCAGCAGAGGTCGGGATTTATTCGAACACCGGGGAGCTGTTTTTT; cdr3_aa: CASSAAEVGIYSNTGELFF
clone_size: once; j_call: TRBJ2-5; d_call: -; v_call: TRBV3-1; cdr3_nt: TGTGCCAGCAGCCAGTCTGGATTACGGGGTGAGGAGACCCAGTACTTC; cdr3_aa: CASSQSGLRGEETQYF
clone_size: few; j_call: TRBJ2-3; d_call: -; v_call: TRBV18; cdr3_nt: TGTGCCAGCTCACCATCCCAAGGCACAGATACGCAGTATTTT; cdr3_aa: CASSPSQGTDTQYF
clone_size: -; j_call: TRBJ1-1; d_call: TRBD1; v_call: TRBV29-1; cdr3_nt: TGCAGCGCCATCCGGGACAGGGAAACTGAAGCTTTCTTT; cdr3_aa: CSAIRDRETEAFF
clone_size: -; j_call: TRBJ1-3; d_call: -; v_call: TRBV4-2; cdr3_nt: TGTGCCAGCAGCCAAGTTCAGACCTCTGGAAACACCATATATTTT; cdr3_aa: CASSQVQTSGNTIYF
clone_size: -; j_call: TRBJ2-1; d_call: -; v_call: TRBV5-1; cdr3_nt: TGCGCCAGCAGCTCCGAGCGGGATGAGCAGTTCTTC; cdr3_aa: CASSSERDEQFF
clone_size: -; j_call: TRBJ2-1; d_call: -; v_call: TRBV7-9; cdr3_nt: TGTGCCAGCAGCTCCACCAAGTCTCCAGCGAGAGATTACAATGAGCAGTTCTTC; cdr3_aa: CASSSTKSPARDYNEQFF
clone_size: -; j_call: TRBJ2-3; d_call: -; v_call: TRBV10-2; cdr3_nt: TGCGCCAGCAGTCCAGAGCGGCGCACAGATACGCAGTATTTT; cdr3_aa: CASSPERRTDTQYF
clone_size: many; j_call: TRBJ1-1; d_call: -; v_call: TRBV5-6; cdr3_nt: TGTGCCAGCAGCTTGGTGGCGGCAGAAGAAGCTTTCTTT; cdr3_aa: CASSLVAAEEAFF
clone_size: few; j_call: TRBJ2-7; d_call: TRBD2; v_call: TRBV20-1; cdr3_nt: TGCAGTGCTCAAGGGACTAGTACCTACGAGCAGTACTTC; cdr3_aa: CSAQGTSTYEQYF
clone_size: -; j_call: TRBJ1-1; d_call: TRBD1; v_call: TRBV29-1; cdr3_nt: TGCAGCGCCAGGACAGGGGGATTCACTGAAGCTTTCTTT; cdr3_aa: CSARTGGFTEAFF
clone_size: few; j_call: TRBJ1-1; d_call: -; v_call: TRBV12-3/TRBV12-4; cdr3_nt: TGTGCCAGCAGTTTAGGAGGACTAGTGAACACTGAAGCTTTCTTT; cdr3_aa: CASSLGGLVNTEAFF
clone_size: -; j_call: TRBJ1-1; d_call: TRBD1; v_call: TRBV7-9; cdr3_nt: TGTGCCAGCAGTCGGGACAGGGCATATAACACTGAAGCTTTCTTT; cdr3_aa: CASSRDRAYNTEAFF